Each of the 13 T cell receptor beta chains below was sequenced from the same sample in a study of patients and donors after allogeneic stem cell transplantation. Using its own MiXCR run on the RT-PCR reads, TCRdb lists one record per CDR3 protein. The sample lists 85,000 to 90,000 distinct CDR3 sequences, roughly 50% occurring once. What was sequenced was blood, either unsorted or a sorted T cell fraction (not recorded which). These receptors were taken from a human donor who was either an allogeneic HSCT recipient or a stem cell or donor lymphocyte infusion donor (not recorded which). It is not recorded whose cells these are; they may come from a transplant donor.

The chain carries TRBV12-3 or TRBV12-4 and TRBJ1-4; 7 nucleotides line up with TRBD1. The CDR3 sequence is 16 residues long. V trimming: 1 base; J trimming: 8 bases; junction bases outside the gene matches: 10. CDR3 nucleotides: TGTGCCAGCAGTTTAGGCTCAGGACAGGAGGGCGAAAAACTGTTTTTT. It is translated as CASSLGSGQEGEKLFF.

This clonotype was counted between two and nine times. J is TRBJ1-2 and V is TRBV15; the match to TRBD1 covers 7 bases. The CDR3 extends over 13 amino acids. Germline values: CDR1 LNHNV, CDR2 YYDKDF (reference sequence). The J segment lost 4 bases and the V segment lost 5 bases, leaving 4 bases of the junction unmatched. CDR3 residues: CATSGGTAYGYTF. The CDR3 nucleotides read TGTGCCACCAGCGGGGGGACAGCCTATGGCTACACCTTC.

This clonotype was counted once. This chain links TRBV12-3 or TRBV12-4 with TRBJ1-2; D is ambiguous. V lost 1 base, J lost 6 bases, and 15 bases lay in between. The CDR3 is 15 residues long. The CDR3 spells CASSLGTLGADGYTF. The CDR3, as DNA: TGTGCCAGCAGTTTAGGGACTTTAGGCGCGGATGGCTACACCTTC.

This sequence joins TRBV5-6 and TRBJ2-3; the match to TRBD2 covers 9 bases. Germline-derived CDR1 and CDR2 are SGHDT and YYEEEE. The CDR3 has 20 residues. V lost 5 bases to trimming and J lost 2 bases; unmatched junction nucleotides: 21. The CDR3, as DNA: TGTGCCAGCAGTTTCTCACACGGACTAGCGCCCGATACACCCACAGATACGCAGTATTTT. As protein: CASSFSHGLAPDTPTDTQYF.

This chain links TRBV18 with TRBJ1-1; 7 bases are a match to TRBD1. Germline assignment: CDR1 KGHSH and CDR2 LQKENI. There are 14 residues in the CDR3. V lost 3 bases, J lost 4 bases, and 5 bases stayed unmatched. CDR3 DNA: TGTGCCAGCTCACCCGGCTCAGGGGGCACTGAAGCTTTCTTT. Its translation is CASSPGSGGTEAFF.

The CDR3 coding sequence is TGTGCCAGCAGCCAAGACAGGGGGAACGAAAAACTGTTTTTT. It yields the protein CASSQDRGNEKLFF. The chain couples TRBV3-1 to TRBJ1-4; 7 bases map to TRBD1. Germline V CDR1 and CDR2: LGHDT, YNNKEL (reference sequence). The CDR3 totals 14 residues. V dropped 0 bases and J dropped 8; count of bases not matched to a gene: 3.

The rearrangement joins TRBV5-4 to TRBJ1-1, with D possibly matching TRBD1 (6 bases). The CDR3 loop spans 15 amino acids. In germline, CDR1 is SGHNT, CDR2 YYREEE (reference sequence). The germline V and J ends were trimmed by 6 bases and 0 bases, with 15 bases remaining between them. The CDR3 loop is CASTLGQLMNTEAFF. Here the CDR3 DNA reads TGTGCCAGCACCCTCGGACAGTTGATGAACACTGAAGCTTTCTTT.

This clonotype has only one observation. This sequence joins TRBV5-4 and TRBJ2-5; D perhaps matches TRBD1 (7 bases). Trimming stripped 4 bases from V and 4 bases from J, with 20 bases between. Germline loops: CDR1 SGHNT, CDR2 YYREEE (reference sequence). The CDR3 has 16 residues. CDR3 sequence: CASSRRTGLKRETQYF. CDR3 nucleotide sequence: TGTGCCAGCAGCCGTAGGACAGGACTAAAGCGAGAGACCCAGTACTTC.

This chain links TRBV7-9 with TRBJ2-1; D gene ambiguous. Germline CDR1 reads SEHNR; CDR2 reads FQNEAQ (reference sequence). CDR3 size: 17 residues. The V end was cut by 4 bases, the J end by 3 bases, with 19 bases between. The CDR3 nucleotides are TGTGCCAGCAGCTCCCCCCCGGGCAGGTGTTGCTACAATGAGCAGTTCTTC. It specifies CASSSPPGRCCYNEQFF.

Concerning this clonotype: At one of its ends the junction is not consistent with the germline gene, which may arise from a read error. This chain uses TRBV4-3 with TRBJ1-2; D gene unclear. This CDR3 contains 10 residues. CDR1 and CDR2 from the germline V gene are LGHNA and YSLEER. As DNA, the CDR3 is TGCGCCAGCAGCCTACGGTATAACGACTTC. Translation: CASSLRYNDF.

The gene calls are TRBV29-1 and TRBJ2-3, with D possibly matching TRBD2 (6 bases). CDR3 length: 17 residues. V was shortened by 4 bases and J by 1 base, with 21 bases between the two germline ends. CDR1 and CDR2 (germline): SQVTM, ANQGSEA. CDR3 in DNA: TGCAGCGTTGGTCGAAGAACTAGCTTGGACGGCACAGATACGCAGTATTTT. Encoded protein: CSVGRRTSLDGTDTQYF.

The V call is TRBV29-1, the J call TRBJ1-1; D is unresolved. The germline CDR1 and CDR2 sequences are SQVTM and ANQGSEA. Between the trimmed V and J ends, which lost 7 bases and 8 bases, there was a span of 11 bases. The CDR3 extends over 10 amino acids. The CDR3 protein is CSAEGTEAFF. The CDR3, as DNA: TGCAGCGCCGAGGGCACAGAAGCTTTCTTT.

The rearrangement uses TRBV4-3 and TRBJ2-4; no reliable D call. Germline V gives CDR1 LGHNA, CDR2 YSLEER. The length of the CDR3 is 17 residues. The V end lost 1 base, the J end lost 0 bases, and 13 bases lay between the germline ends. The CDR3 loop reads CASSQGIRELAKNIQYF. The DNA for the CDR3 is TGCGCCAGCAGCCAAGGAATCCGTGAGCTAGCCAAAAACATTCAGTACTTC.